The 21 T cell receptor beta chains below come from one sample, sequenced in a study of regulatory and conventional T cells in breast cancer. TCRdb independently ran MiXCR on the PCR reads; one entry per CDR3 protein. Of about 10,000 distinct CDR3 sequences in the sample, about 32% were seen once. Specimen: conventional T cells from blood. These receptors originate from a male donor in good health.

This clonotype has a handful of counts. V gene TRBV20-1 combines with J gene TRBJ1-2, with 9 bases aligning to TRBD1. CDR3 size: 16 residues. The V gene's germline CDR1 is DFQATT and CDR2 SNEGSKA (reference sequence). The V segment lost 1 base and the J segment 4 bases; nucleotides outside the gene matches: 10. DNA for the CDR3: TGCAGTGCTAGAGTGGAACAGGGGGCTGTGTCCTATGGCTACACCTTC. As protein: CSARVEQGAVSYGYTF.

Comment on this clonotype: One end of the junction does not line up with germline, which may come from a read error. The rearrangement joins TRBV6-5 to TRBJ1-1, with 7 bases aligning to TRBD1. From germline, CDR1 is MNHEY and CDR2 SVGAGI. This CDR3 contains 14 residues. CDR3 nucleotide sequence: TGTGCCAGCAGTCCGGGACAGCCTTCCGGAGAAGCCTTCTTT. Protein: CASSPGQPSGEAFF.

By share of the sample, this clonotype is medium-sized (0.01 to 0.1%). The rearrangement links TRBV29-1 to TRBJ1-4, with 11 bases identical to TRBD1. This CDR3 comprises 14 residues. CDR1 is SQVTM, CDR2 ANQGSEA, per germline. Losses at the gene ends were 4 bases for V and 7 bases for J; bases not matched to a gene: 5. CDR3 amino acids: CSVGSGTGGEKLFF. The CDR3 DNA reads TGCAGCGTTGGGTCCGGGACAGGGGGTGAAAAACTGTTTTTT.

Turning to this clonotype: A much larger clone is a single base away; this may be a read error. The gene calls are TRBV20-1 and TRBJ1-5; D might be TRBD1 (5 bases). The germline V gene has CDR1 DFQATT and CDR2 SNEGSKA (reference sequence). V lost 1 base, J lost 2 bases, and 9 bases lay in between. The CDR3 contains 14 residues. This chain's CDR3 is CSARAQGGNQPQHF. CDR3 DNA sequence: TGCAGTGCTAGAGCCCAGGGCGGCAATCAGCCCCAGCATTTT.

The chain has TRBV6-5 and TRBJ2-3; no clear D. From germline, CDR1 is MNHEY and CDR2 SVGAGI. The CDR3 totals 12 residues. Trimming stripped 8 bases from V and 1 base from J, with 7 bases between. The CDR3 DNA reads TGTGCCAGCGGCCGGGGCACAGATACGCAGTATTTT. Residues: CASGRGTDTQYF.

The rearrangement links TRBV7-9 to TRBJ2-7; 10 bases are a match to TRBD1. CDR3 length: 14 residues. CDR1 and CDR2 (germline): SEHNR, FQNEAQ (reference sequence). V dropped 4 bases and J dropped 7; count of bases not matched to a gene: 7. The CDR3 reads CASSSRQGAEEQYF. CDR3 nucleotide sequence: TGTGCCAGCAGCTCCCGACAGGGGGCAGAAGAGCAGTACTTC.

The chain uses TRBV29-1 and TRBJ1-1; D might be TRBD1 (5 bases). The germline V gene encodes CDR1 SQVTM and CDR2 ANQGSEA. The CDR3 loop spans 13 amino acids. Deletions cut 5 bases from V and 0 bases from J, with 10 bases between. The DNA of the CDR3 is TGCAGCGTTAGGGGATTAATGAACACTGAAGCTTTCTTT. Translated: CSVRGLMNTEAFF.

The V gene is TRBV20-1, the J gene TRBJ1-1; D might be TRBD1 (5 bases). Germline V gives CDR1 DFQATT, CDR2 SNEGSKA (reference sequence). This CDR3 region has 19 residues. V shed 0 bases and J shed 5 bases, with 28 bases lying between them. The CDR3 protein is CSARDNSRRGTTGKTEAFF. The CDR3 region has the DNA TGCAGTGCTAGAGATAATAGTAGACGCGGGACGACCGGTAAAACTGAAGCTTTCTTT.

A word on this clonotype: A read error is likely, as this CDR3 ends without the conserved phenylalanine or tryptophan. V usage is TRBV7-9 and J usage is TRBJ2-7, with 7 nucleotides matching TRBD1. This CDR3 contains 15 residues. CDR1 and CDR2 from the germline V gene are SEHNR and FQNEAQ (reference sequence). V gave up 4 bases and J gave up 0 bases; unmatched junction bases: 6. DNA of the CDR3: TGTGCCAGCAGCTATGGGACAGTCAGCTCCTACGAGCAGTACCTC. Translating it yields CASSYGTVSSYEQYL.

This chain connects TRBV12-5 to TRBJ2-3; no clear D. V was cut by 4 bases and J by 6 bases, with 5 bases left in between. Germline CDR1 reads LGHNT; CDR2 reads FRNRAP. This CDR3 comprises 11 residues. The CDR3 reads CASGSRDTQYF. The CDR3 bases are TGTGCTAGTGGTTCCCGTGATACGCAGTATTTT.

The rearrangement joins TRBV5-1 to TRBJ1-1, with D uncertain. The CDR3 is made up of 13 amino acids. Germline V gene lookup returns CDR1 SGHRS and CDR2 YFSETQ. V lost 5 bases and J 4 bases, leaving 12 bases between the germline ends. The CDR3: CASSHDWSTEAFF. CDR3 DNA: TGCGCCAGCAGTCATGATTGGAGCACTGAAGCTTTCTTT.

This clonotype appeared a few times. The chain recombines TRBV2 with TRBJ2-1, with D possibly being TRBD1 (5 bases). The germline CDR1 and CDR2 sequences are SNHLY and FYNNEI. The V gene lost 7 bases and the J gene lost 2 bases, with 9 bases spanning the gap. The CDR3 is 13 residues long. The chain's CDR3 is CASTQGTYNEQFF. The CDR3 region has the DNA TGTGCCAGCACTCAGGGTACCTACAATGAGCAGTTCTTC.

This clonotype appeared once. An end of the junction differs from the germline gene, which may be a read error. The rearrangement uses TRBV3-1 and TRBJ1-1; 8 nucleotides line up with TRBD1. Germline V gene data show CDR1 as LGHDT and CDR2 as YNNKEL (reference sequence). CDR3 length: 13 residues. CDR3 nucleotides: TGTGCCAGCAGCCTATCCAGACAGGGGTCTAGTGACTTT. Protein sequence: CASSLSRQGSSDF.

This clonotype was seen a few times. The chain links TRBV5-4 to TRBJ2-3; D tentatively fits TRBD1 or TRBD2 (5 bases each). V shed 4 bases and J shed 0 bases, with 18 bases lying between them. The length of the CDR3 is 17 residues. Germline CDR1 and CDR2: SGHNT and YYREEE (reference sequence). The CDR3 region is CASSPIRGGTSTDTQYF. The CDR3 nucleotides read TGTGCCAGCAGCCCCATACGGGGCGGAACGAGCACAGATACGCAGTATTTT. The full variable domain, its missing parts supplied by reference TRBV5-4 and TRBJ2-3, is ETGVTQSPTHLIKTRGQQVTLRCSSQSGHNTVSWYQQALGQGPQFIFQYYREEENGRGNFPPRFSGLQFPNYSSELNVNALELDDSALYLCASSPIRGGTSTDTQYFGPGTRLTVL.

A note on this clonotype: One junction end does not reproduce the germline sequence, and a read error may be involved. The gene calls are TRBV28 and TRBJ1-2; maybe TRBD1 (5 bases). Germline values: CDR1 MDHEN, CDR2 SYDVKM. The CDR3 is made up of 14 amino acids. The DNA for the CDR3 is TGTGTCAGCAGCTTCGATTCGGGGCTCAGTGGCTACACCTTC. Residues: CVSSFDSGLSGYTF.

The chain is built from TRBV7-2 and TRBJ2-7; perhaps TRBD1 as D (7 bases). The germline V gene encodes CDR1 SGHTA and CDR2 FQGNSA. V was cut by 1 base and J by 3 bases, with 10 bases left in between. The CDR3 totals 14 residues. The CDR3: CASSLGQGGYEQYF. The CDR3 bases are TGTGCCAGCAGCTTAGGTCAGGGGGGCTACGAGCAGTACTTC. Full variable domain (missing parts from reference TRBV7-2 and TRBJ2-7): GAGVSQSPSNKVTEKGKDVELRCDPISGHTALYWYRQSLGQGLEFLIYFQGNSAPDKSGLPSDRFSAERTGGSVSTLTIQRTQQEDSAVYLCASSLGQGGYEQYFGPGTRLTVT.

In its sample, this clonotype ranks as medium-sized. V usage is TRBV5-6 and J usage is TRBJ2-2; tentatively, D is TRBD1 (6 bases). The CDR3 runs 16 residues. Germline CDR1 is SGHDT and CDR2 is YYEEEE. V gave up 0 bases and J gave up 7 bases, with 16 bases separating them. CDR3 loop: CASSLGASRGGGELFF. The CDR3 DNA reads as TGTGCCAGCAGCTTGGGTGCGTCCAGGGGCGGCGGGGAGCTGTTTTTT. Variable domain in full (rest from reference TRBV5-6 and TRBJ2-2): DAGVTQSPTHLIKTRGQQVTLRCSPKSGHDTVSWYQQALGQGPQFIFQYYEEEERQRGNFPDRFSGHQFPNYSSELNVNALLLGDSALYLCASSLGASRGGGELFFGEGSRLTVL.

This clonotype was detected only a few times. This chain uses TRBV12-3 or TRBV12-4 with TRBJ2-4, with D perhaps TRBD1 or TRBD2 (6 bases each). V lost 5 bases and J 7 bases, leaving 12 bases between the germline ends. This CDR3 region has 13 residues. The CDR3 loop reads CASSGGTRNIQYF. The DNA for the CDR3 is TGTGCCAGCAGTGGAGGGACAAGGAACATTCAGTACTTC.

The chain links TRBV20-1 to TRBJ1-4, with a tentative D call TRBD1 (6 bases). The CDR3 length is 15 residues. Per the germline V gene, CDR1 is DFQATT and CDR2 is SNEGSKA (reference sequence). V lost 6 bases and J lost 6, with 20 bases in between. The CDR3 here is CSAKLRGGMDEKLFF. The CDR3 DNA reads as TGCAGTGCAAAGCTTAGGGGGGGGATGGATGAAAAACTGTTTTTT.

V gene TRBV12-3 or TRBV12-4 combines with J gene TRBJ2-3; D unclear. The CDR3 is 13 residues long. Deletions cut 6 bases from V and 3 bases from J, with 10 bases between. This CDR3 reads CASSLPLTDTQYF. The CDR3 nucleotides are TGTGCCAGCAGCCTACCGCTGACAGATACGCAGTATTTT.

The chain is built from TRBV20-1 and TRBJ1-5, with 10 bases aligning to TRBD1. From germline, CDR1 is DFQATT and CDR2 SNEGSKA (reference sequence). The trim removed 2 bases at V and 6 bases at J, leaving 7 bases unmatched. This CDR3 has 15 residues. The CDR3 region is CSARRQGAEGQPQHF. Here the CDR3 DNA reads TGCAGTGCTAGAAGACAGGGGGCTGAGGGTCAGCCCCAGCATTTT.